The T cell receptor (beta chain) described here comes from a study of blood T cell repertoires in COVID-19. Repertoires were generated with immunoSEQ multiplex PCR, while TCRdb's copy carries only in-frame clones and drops some. The sample contains hundreds of thousands of clones, around 80% of which appear only once. The CDR3 runs 12 residues. Germline V gene sequence: CDR1 SGHTA, CDR2 FQGNSA. The V end was cut by 2 bases, the J end by 10 bases, with 9 bases between. The chain joins TRBV7-2 to TRBJ2-1, with unresolved D. This clonotype originated in a woman older than 75 with acute or convalescent COVID-19. The sample taken for sequencing was peripheral blood. DNA for the CDR3: TGTGCCAGCAGCTTATCCTACGGGGAGCAGTTCTTC. Amino acids: CASSLSYGEQFF.